A single sample gave rise to the 30 T cell receptor beta chains below, sequenced in a study of T-cell memory formation after mild COVID-19. From the 5' RACE reads, TCRdb called clonotypes with MiXCR, one entry per CDR3 protein. The sample includes fewer than 450,000 distinct CDR3 sequences, 20% to 25% of them seen just once. Sequencing input: PBMCs or a T cell subset sorted from them (not recorded which). These receptors were obtained from an adult woman who had mild COVID-19 (a few samples of this study predate the infection). Cell type and time point are not known.

The chain carries TRBV12-5 and TRBJ2-7; the match to TRBD1 covers 12 bases. V lost 4 bases to trimming and J lost 3 bases; unmatched junction nucleotides: 13. The CDR3 totals 18 residues. In germline, CDR1 is LGHNT, CDR2 FRNRAP. The CDR3 DNA is TGTGCTAGTGGTTATACCCGGGACAGGGGGCCGGACCACTACGAGCAGTACTTC. It specifies CASGYTRDRGPDHYEQYF.

This clonotype has a handful of counts. The gene calls are TRBV5-5 and TRBJ2-7; 7 bases align to TRBD2. The CDR3 length is 14 residues. With V trimmed by 3 bases and J by 5 bases, 8 bases remained unmatched. Germline-derived CDR1 and CDR2 are SGHKS and YYEKEE (reference sequence). CDR3: CASSSVKTSHEQYF. The CDR3 coding sequence is TGTGCCAGCAGCTCGGTGAAGACTAGCCACGAGCAGTACTTC.

This clonotype was observed a few times. The CDR3 bases are TGTGCCTGGAGTGGAAGGGCAGGCACCGGCCAGCAGTACTTC. Translating gives CAWSGRAGTGQQYF. V and J are TRBV30 and TRBJ2-7, with D unclear. This CDR3 is 14 amino acids long. The germline V gene encodes CDR1 GTSNPN and CDR2 SVGIG (reference sequence). With 1 base removed from V and 8 bases from J, the gap between germline ends came to 18 bases.

This clonotype was counted between two and nine times. The V and J genes are TRBV24-1 and TRBJ2-3, with D possibly being TRBD1 (5 bases). Germline V gene sequence: CDR1 KGHDR, CDR2 SFDVKD. The V gene lost 3 bases and the J gene lost 2 bases, with 11 bases spanning the gap. This CDR3 has 15 amino acids. For the CDR3, the DNA is TGTGCCACCAGTGATCGGTGGGGCCCCACAGATACGCAGTATTTT. Protein product: CATSDRWGPTDTQYF.

This clonotype was found a few times. V is TRBV12-3 or TRBV12-4 and J is TRBJ2-1; a weak D match, TRBD2 (6 bases). This CDR3 is 11 amino acids long. Trimming pared 6 bases from V and 10 bases from J, leaving 10 bases between. The CDR3 DNA follows: TGTGCCAGCAGCAGACTAGAGGAGCAGTTCTTC. Translation: CASSRLEEQFF.

This clonotype was observed a few times. The rearrangement uses TRBV4-2 and TRBJ1-1; TRBD1 aligns across 7 bases. From germline, CDR1 is LGHNA and CDR2 YNFKEQ. V lost 10 bases and J lost 0; bases outside the gene matches: 5. The CDR3 length is 13 residues. The DNA for the CDR3 is TGTGCCACTCGACAGGGACTGAACACTGAAGCTTTCTTT. As protein: CATRQGLNTEAFF.

CDR3 nucleotides: TGTGCCAGCAGCGTTTCGCCGGGACACCTCTACAATGAGCAGTTCTTC. Protein sequence: CASSVSPGHLYNEQFF. This chain links TRBV9 with TRBJ2-1; possible D gene TRBD1, 6 bases. The CDR3 extends over 16 amino acids. The V end was cut by 2 bases, the J end by 3 bases, with 15 bases between. In germline, CDR1 is SGDLS, CDR2 YYNGEE.

The rearrangement uses TRBV7-8 and TRBJ1-2, with D tentatively TRBD1 (6 bases). This CDR3 spans 13 amino acids. The germline CDR1 and CDR2 sequences are SGHVS and FQNEAQ. V was shortened by 5 bases and J by 8 bases, with 15 bases between the two germline ends. Here the CDR3 reads CASSPSPGDGYTF. In DNA form, the CDR3 reads TGTGCCAGCAGCCCTTCACCAGGGGACGGCTACACCTTC.

This clonotype has a count of ten or more. CDR3 DNA: TGCAGTGCTAGCGTCCCCCCTCTTAATGAGCAGTTCTTC. Amino acid sequence: CSASVPPLNEQFF. The gene calls are TRBV20-1 and TRBJ2-1; D gene uncertain. The CDR3 loop spans 13 amino acids. The germline V gene encodes CDR1 DFQATT and CDR2 SNEGSKA (reference sequence). The V and J ends lost 3 bases and 7 bases respectively, with 13 bases between them.

This clonotype was observed many times. The genes are TRBV6-2 or TRBV6-3 and TRBJ2-2; 8 nucleotides line up with TRBD2. The CDR3 has 17 residues. Germline V gives CDR1 MNHEY, CDR2 SVGEGT. The junction had 14 bases not matched to a gene; V was cut back by 7 bases and J by 4 bases. This CDR3 is CASILTPGLGATGELFF. CDR3 nucleotide sequence: TGTGCCAGCATTTTAACCCCGGGACTAGGGGCCACCGGGGAGCTGTTTTTT.

V and J are TRBV5-6 and TRBJ1-6; D possibly corresponds to TRBD1 (5 bases). V was trimmed by 4 bases and J by 10 bases, leaving 15 bases between them. CDR3 length: 14 residues. In germline, CDR1 is SGHDT, CDR2 YYEEEE. CDR3 sequence reads: CASSKEGVRSPLHF. The CDR3 coding sequence is TGTGCCAGCAGCAAGGAAGGGGTCCGATCACCCCTCCACTTT.

A single count supports this clonotype. This sequence joins TRBV5-1 and TRBJ2-3, with TRBD2 matching over 13 bases. The CDR3 consists of 16 residues. V lost 4 bases to trimming and J lost 6 bases; unmatched junction nucleotides: 8. Per the germline V gene, CDR1 is SGHRS and CDR2 is YFSETQ. The CDR3 spells CASSLRTSGSRDTQYF. The CDR3 bases are TGCGCCAGCAGCCTCCGGACTAGCGGGAGCCGCGATACGCAGTATTTT.

The V call is TRBV12-3 or TRBV12-4, the J call TRBJ2-1; 7 bases are shared with TRBD2. The CDR3 length is 14 residues. The V and J ends lost 6 bases and 7 bases, in that order; junction bases with no gene match: 9. CDR3 sequence reads: CASRSGGGPNEQFF. DNA for the CDR3: TGTGCCAGCAGAAGTGGGGGAGGGCCGAATGAGCAGTTCTTC.

The V call is TRBV12-3 or TRBV12-4, the J call TRBJ1-5; no clear D. V was pared by 3 bases and J by 9 bases, with 9 bases between. The CDR3 has 12 amino acids. CDR3 DNA: TGTGCCAGCAGTTTTGGGAAGGGGCCCCAGCATTTT. It codes for CASSFGKGPQHF.

The V call is TRBV6-5, the J call TRBJ2-1; 13 bases align to TRBD2. The CDR3 is made up of 20 amino acids. Unmatched junction bases numbered 18, after V lost 6 bases and J lost 4 bases. The germline gives CDR1 MNHEY, CDR2 SVGAGI. The DNA for the CDR3 is TGTGCCAGCAGCCACCGGACTAGCGGGGGCAGAGATCCCCTATACAATGAGCAGTTCTTC. This encodes CASSHRTSGGRDPLYNEQFF.

CDR3 in amino acids: CASSPLQTGGQYF. In DNA form, the CDR3 reads TGTGCCAGCAGTCCTCTCCAGACGGGTGGGCAGTACTTC. The chain recombines TRBV2 with TRBJ2-7; unclear D gene. The CDR3 loop spans 13 amino acids. Trimming took off 5 bases at V and 9 bases at J, with 17 bases between the two ends. Germline-derived CDR1 and CDR2 are SNHLY and FYNNEI.

This clonotype was detected only a few times. This chain joins TRBV4-3 and TRBJ1-2; TRBD1 aligns across 7 bases. The CDR3 length is 17 residues. Germline CDR1 reads LGHNA; CDR2 reads YSLEER. V lost 1 base, J lost 4 bases, and 12 bases stayed unmatched. DNA of the CDR3: TGCGCCAGCAGCCAAGGTCTAAGGTCAGGGGGTTCCTATGGCTACACCTTC. Its protein is CASSQGLRSGGSYGYTF.

This clonotype turned up a few times. The gene calls are TRBV5-5 and TRBJ2-2, with D possibly matching TRBD2 (5 bases). CDR1 is SGHKS, CDR2 YYEKEE, per germline (reference sequence). This CDR3 spans 15 amino acids. Trimming removed 3 bases from V and 4 bases from J, with 13 bases in between. CDR3 protein: CASSSDFFLTGELFF. CDR3 bases: TGTGCCAGCAGCTCGGACTTCTTTCTCACCGGGGAGCTGTTTTTT.

This sequence joins TRBV6-1 and TRBJ1-1; D possibly corresponds to TRBD1 (6 bases). Germline assignment: CDR1 MNHNS and CDR2 SASEGT. This CDR3 spans 14 amino acids. Trimming removed 8 bases from V and 0 bases from J, with 13 bases in between. As DNA, the CDR3 is TGTGCCAGCGGGTCGGGGGGCCTGAACACTGAAGCTTTCTTT. It yields the protein CASGSGGLNTEAFF.

This clonotype was seen more than once but under ten times. The chain carries TRBV5-1 and TRBJ2-7; possibly TRBD2 for D (7 bases). CDR3 length: 17 amino acids. Trimming left V 4 bases short and J 3 bases short, with 23 bases between. The germline V gene encodes CDR1 SGHRS and CDR2 YFSETQ. Here the CDR3 DNA reads TGCGCCAGCAGCGACACGACTATCGGCGGGGGCGGCTACGAGCAGTACTTC. This gives the protein CASSDTTIGGGGYEQYF.

This clonotype showed up just a few times. The rearrangement links TRBV7-8 to TRBJ2-2; perhaps TRBD2 as D (6 bases). The CDR3 is 16 residues long. Trimming took off 5 bases at V and 3 bases at J, with 16 bases between the two ends. CDR1 and CDR2 (germline): SGHVS, FQNEAQ. CDR3 nucleotide sequence: TGTGCCAGCAGCCCGGCGGGAATACGTCACACCGGGGAGCTGTTTTTT. Its translation is CASSPAGIRHTGELFF.

The rearrangement links TRBV5-1 to TRBJ1-2, with a weak D call TRBD1 (6 bases). V was trimmed by 4 bases and J by 2 bases, leaving 15 bases between them. The CDR3 covers 15 residues. Germline values: CDR1 SGHRS, CDR2 YFSETQ. The CDR3 is CASSTISQGNYGYTF. CDR3 bases: TGCGCCAGCAGCACGATCTCTCAGGGGAACTATGGCTACACCTTC.

This clonotype was recorded a few times. The chain couples TRBV6-2 or TRBV6-3 to TRBJ2-1; maybe TRBD1 (6 bases). Trimming pared 4 bases from V and 5 bases from J, leaving 15 bases between. CDR1 is MNHEY and CDR2 is SVGEGT in the germline V gene. There are 15 residues in the CDR3. CDR3 sequence: CASSFTGMLNNEQFF. DNA of the CDR3: TGTGCCAGCAGTTTCACAGGGATGCTAAACAATGAGCAGTTCTTC.

The chain joins TRBV20-1 to TRBJ1-6; TRBD1 matches at 7 bases. Germline V gene sequence: CDR1 DFQATT, CDR2 SNEGSKA (reference sequence). The trim removed 1 base at V and 5 bases at J, leaving 5 bases unmatched. The CDR3 runs to 15 residues. The CDR3 sequence is CSARVEGADNSPLHF. CDR3 in DNA: TGCAGTGCTAGAGTGGAGGGGGCGGATAATTCACCCCTCCACTTT.

The chain links TRBV29-1 to TRBJ2-2; possible D gene TRBD2, 6 bases. Trimming took 4 bases from V and 1 from J, leaving 10 bases between them. This CDR3 comprises 14 residues. Germline V gene data show CDR1 as SQVTM and CDR2 as ANQGSEA. CDR3 sequence (DNA): TGCAGCGTTGCGGGGGAGCTGAACACCGGGGAGCTGTTTTTT. It specifies CSVAGELNTGELFF.

This clonotype was picked up a small number of times. The rearrangement links TRBV2 to TRBJ1-5; no clear D gene. The CDR3 has 15 amino acids. Germline lookup yields CDR1 SNHLY and CDR2 FYNNEI. Trimming left V 7 bases short and J 3 bases short, with 16 bases between. CDR3 protein: CASKNQDSSNQPQHF. Here the CDR3 DNA reads TGTGCCAGCAAGAATCAGGACTCCTCCAATCAGCCCCAGCATTTT.

The rearrangement uses TRBV25-1 and TRBJ2-2; 7 bases are a match to TRBD2. The J segment lost 2 bases and the V segment lost 5 bases, leaving 5 bases of the junction unmatched. The CDR3 length is 15 residues. CDR1 MGHDK and CDR2 SYGVNS come from the germline V gene. The CDR3 DNA sequence: TGTGCCAGCAGTCGACTAGCTGAAAACACCGGGGAGCTGTTTTTT. Translating gives CASSRLAENTGELFF.

V gene TRBV2 combines with J gene TRBJ1-2; D ambiguous. With 5 bases removed from V and 6 bases from J, the gap between germline ends came to 16 bases. Germline lookup yields CDR1 SNHLY and CDR2 FYNNEI. This CDR3 comprises 14 residues. This CDR3 reads CASSPQWGRDGYTF. The CDR3 DNA reads TGTGCCAGCAGTCCCCAGTGGGGTAGGGATGGCTACACCTTC.

This clonotype was picked up many times. CDR3 in DNA: TGTGCCAGCAGTCCTCGACAGGGGAGCACTGAAGCTTTCTTT. It encodes CASSPRQGSTEAFF. V and J are TRBV12-3 or TRBV12-4 and TRBJ1-1; 8 nucleotides align to TRBD1. The CDR3 is 14 residues long. The trim removed 5 bases at V and 4 bases at J, leaving 6 bases unmatched.

The V and J genes are TRBV5-4 and TRBJ2-2; 9 bases are shared with TRBD1. V dropped 4 bases and J dropped 5; count of bases not matched to a gene: 6. Germline V gene lookup returns CDR1 SGHNT and CDR2 YYREEE (reference sequence). The CDR3 is 15 amino acids. The DNA for the CDR3 is TGTGCCAGCAGCCCGGACAGGGGTTGGACCGGGGAGCTGTTTTTT. Its protein product is CASSPDRGWTGELFF.